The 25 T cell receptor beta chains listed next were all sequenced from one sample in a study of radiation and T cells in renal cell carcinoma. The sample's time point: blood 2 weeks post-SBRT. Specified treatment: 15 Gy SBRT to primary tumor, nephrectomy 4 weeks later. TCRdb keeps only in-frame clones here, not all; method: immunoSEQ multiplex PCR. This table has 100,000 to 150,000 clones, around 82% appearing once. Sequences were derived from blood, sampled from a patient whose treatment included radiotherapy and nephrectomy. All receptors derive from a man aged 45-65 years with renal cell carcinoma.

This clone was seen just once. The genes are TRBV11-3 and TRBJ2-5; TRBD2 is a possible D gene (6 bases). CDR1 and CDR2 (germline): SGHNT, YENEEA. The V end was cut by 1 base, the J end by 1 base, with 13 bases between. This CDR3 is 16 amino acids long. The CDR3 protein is CASSLGLAGFQETQYF. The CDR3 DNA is TGTGCCAGCAGCTTAGGACTCGCGGGGTTCCAAGAGACCCAGTACTTC.

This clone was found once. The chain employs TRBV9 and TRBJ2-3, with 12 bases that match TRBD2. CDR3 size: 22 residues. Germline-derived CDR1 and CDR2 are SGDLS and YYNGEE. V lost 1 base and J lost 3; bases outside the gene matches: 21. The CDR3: CASSVSLAGGRLVPMNTDTQYF. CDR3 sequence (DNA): TGTGCCAGCAGCGTAAGTCTAGCGGGGGGGCGTCTTGTCCCGATGAATACAGATACGCAGTATTTT.

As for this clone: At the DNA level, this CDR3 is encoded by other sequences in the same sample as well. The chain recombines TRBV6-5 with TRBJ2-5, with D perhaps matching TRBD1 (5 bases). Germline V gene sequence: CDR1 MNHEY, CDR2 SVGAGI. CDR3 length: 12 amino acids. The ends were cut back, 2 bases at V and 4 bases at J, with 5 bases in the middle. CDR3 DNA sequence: TGTGCCAGCAGTTACAGGGGAGAGACCCAGTACTTC. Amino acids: CASSYRGETQYF.

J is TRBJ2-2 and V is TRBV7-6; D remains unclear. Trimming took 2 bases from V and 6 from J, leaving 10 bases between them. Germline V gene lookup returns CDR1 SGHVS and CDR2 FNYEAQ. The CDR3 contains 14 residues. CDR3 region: CASSLYSRSGELFF. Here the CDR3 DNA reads TGTGCCAGCAGCTTATACTCGCGCTCCGGGGAGCTGTTTTTT.

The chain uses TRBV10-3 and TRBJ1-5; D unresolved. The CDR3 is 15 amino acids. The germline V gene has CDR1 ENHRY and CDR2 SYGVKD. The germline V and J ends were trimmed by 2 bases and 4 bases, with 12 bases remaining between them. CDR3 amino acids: CAISEGQESNQPQHF. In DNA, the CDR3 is TGTGCCATCAGTGAGGGGCAGGAATCGAATCAGCCCCAGCATTTT.

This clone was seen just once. The CDR3 DNA follows: TGTGCCAGCAGTTTTCAGAGACGTCCGGGTGAGCAGTTCTTC. As protein: CASSFQRRPGEQFF. J is TRBJ2-1 and V is TRBV7-2; D call uncertain. The CDR3 runs 14 residues. The ends were cut back, 6 bases at V and 9 bases at J, with 18 bases in the middle. Germline V lookup: CDR1 SGHTA, CDR2 FQGNSA.

CDR3 loop: CASSLREGTTYEQYF. The CDR3 region has the DNA TGCGCCAGCAGCCTACGGGAGGGCACCACCTACGAGCAGTACTTC. The chain couples TRBV5-1 to TRBJ2-7; 8 bases match TRBD2. The V and J ends lost 4 bases and 2 bases, in that order; junction bases with no gene match: 8. Germline loops: CDR1 SGHRS, CDR2 YFSETQ. CDR3 length: 15 residues. The variable domain in full, with the rest retrieved from reference TRBV5-1 and TRBJ2-7, is KAGVTQTPRYLIKTRGQQVTLSCSPISGHRSVSWYQQTPGQGLQFLFEYFSETQRNKGNFPGRFSGRQFSNSRSEMNVSTLELGDSALYLCASSLREGTTYEQYFGPGTRLTVT.

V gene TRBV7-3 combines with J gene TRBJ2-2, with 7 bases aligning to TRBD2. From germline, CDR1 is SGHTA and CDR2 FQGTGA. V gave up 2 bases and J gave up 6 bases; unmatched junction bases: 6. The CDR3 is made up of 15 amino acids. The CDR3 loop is CASSLGGRAAGELFF. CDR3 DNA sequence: TGTGCCAGCAGCTTAGGTGGGAGGGCCGCCGGGGAGCTGTTTTTT.

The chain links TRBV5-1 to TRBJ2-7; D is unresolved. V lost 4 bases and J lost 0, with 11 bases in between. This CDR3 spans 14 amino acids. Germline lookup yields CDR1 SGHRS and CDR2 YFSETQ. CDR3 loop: CASSPTASSYEQYF. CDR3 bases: TGCGCCAGCAGCCCAACCGCCAGCTCCTACGAGCAGTACTTC.

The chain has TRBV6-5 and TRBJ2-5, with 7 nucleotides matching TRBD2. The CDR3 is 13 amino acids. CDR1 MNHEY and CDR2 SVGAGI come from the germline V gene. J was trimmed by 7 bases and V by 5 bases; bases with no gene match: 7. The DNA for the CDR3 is TGTGCCAGCAGTCCGGGCGGGGGAGGGACCCAGTACTTC. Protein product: CASSPGGGGTQYF.

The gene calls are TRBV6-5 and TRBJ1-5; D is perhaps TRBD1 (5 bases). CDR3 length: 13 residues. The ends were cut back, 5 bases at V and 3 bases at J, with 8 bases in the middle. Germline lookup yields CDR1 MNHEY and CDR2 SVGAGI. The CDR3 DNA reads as TGTGCCAGCAGTATTGGGACCAATCAGCCCCAGCATTTT. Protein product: CASSIGTNQPQHF.

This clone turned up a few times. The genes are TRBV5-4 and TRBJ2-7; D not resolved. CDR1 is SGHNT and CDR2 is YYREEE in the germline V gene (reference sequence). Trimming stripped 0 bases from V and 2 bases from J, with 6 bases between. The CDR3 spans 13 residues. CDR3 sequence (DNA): TGTGCCAGCAGCTTGGGAGGAACCTACGAGCAGTACTTC. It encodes CASSLGGTYEQYF.

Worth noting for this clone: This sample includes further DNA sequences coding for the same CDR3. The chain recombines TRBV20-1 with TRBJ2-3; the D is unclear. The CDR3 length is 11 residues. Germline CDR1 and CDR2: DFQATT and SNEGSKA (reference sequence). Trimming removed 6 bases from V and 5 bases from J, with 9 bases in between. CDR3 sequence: CSARVRDTQYF. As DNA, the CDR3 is TGCAGTGCCCGAGTCCGAGATACGCAGTATTTT.

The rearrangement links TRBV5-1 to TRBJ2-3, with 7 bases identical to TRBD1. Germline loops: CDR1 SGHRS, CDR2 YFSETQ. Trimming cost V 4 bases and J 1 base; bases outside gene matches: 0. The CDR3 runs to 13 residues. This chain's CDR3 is CASSGTGTDTQYF. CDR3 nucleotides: TGCGCCAGCAGCGGGACAGGCACAGATACGCAGTATTTT.

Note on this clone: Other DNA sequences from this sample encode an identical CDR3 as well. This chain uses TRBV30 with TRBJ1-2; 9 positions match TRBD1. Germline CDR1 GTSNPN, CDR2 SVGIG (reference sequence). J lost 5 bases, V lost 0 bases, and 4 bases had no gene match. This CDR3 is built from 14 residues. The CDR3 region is CAWSVQGALYGYTF. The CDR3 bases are TGTGCCTGGAGTGTACAGGGGGCTTTGTATGGCTACACCTTC.

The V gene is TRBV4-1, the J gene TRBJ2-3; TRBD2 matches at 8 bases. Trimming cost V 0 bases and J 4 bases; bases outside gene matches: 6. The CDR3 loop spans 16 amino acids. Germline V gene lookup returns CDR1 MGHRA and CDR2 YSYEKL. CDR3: CASSQESAGGSDTQYF. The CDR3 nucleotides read TGCGCCAGCAGCCAAGAATCGGCGGGAGGCTCAGATACGCAGTATTTT.

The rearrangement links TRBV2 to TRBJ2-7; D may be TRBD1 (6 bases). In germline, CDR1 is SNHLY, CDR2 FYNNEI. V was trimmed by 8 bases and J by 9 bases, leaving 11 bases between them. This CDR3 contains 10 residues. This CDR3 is CASGEGVQYF. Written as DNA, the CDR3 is TGTGCCAGCGGCGAGGGGGTGCAGTACTTC.

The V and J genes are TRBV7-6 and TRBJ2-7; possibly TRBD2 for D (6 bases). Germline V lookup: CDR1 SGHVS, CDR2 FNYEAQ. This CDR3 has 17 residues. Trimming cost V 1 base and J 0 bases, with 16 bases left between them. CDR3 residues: CASSLVSAGPPSYEQYF. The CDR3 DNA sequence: TGTGCCAGCAGCTTAGTTTCGGCGGGACCTCCCTCCTACGAGCAGTACTTC.

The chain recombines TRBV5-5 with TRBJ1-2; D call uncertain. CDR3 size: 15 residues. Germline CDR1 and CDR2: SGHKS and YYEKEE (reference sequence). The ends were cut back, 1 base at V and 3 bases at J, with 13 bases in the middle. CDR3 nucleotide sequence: TGTGCCAGCAGCTTGTTTTACAGCAACGACTATGGCTACACCTTC. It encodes CASSLFYSNDYGYTF.

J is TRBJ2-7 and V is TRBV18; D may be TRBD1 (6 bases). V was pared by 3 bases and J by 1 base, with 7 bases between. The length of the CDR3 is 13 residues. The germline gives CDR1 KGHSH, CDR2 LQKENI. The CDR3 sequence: CASSPDSSYEQYF. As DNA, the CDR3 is TGTGCCAGCTCACCGGACAGTTCCTACGAGCAGTACTTC.

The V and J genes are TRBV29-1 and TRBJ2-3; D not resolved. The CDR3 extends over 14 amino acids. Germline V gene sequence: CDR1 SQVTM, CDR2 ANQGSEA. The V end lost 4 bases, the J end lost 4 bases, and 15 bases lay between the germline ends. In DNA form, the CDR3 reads TGCAGCGTTGTTCGCGAAGGGCAGCCAGATACGCAGTATTTT. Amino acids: CSVVREGQPDTQYF.

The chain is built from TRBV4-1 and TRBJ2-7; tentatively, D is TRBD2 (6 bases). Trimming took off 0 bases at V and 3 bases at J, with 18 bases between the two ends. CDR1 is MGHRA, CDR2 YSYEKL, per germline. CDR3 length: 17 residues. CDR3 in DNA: TGCGCCAGCAGCCAAGATACTAGCACCTACGTCCTCTACGAGCAGTACTTC. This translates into CASSQDTSTYVLYEQYF.

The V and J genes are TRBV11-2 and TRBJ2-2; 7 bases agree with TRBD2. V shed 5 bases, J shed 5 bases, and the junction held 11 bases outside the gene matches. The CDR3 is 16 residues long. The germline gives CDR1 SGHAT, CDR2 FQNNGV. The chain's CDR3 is CASSPRIRGSTGELFF. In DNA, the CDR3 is TGTGCCAGCAGCCCTAGAATACGCGGGAGTACCGGGGAGCTGTTTTTT.

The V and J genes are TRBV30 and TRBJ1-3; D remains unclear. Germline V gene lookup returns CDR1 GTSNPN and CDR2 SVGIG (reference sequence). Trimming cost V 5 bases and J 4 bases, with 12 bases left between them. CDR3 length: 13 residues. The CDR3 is CAWDISSGNTIYF. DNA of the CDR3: TGTGCCTGGGACATCTCCTCGGGAAACACCATATATTTT.

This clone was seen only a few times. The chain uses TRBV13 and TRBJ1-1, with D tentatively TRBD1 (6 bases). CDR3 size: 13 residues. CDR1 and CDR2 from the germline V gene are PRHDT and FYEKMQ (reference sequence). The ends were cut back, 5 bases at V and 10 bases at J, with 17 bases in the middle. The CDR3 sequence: CASSLGQQPGAFF. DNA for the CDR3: TGTGCCAGCAGCCTCGGACAGCAGCCGGGAGCTTTCTTT. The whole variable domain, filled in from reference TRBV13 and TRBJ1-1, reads AAGVIQSPRHLIKEKRETATLKCYPIPRHDTVYWYQQGPGQDPQFLISFYEKMQSDKGSIPDRFSAQQFSDYHSELNMSSLELGDSALYFCASSLGQQPGAFFGQGTRLTVV.